This T cell receptor beta chain was sequenced during a study of T cell changes during pregnancy in multiple sclerosis. Some clones are missing from TCRdb's copy, which holds only in-frame ones; the method was immunoSEQ multiplex PCR. The table lists tens of thousands of clones, around 93% of them singletons. The CDR3 runs 16 residues. The V and J ends lost 5 bases and 0 bases, in that order; junction bases with no gene match: 8. The germline CDR1 and CDR2 sequences are SSHAT and FNYEAQ (reference sequence). The clonotype comes from a female donor with multiple sclerosis, enrolled in a pregnancy study. This sample comprised CD8+ T cells from peripheral blood mononuclear cells, obtained in the first trimester of pregnancy. The genes are TRBV7-7 and TRBJ1-1; 8 nucleotides match TRBD1. The CDR3 nucleotides are TGTGCCAGCAGCCCCTTTCAGGACAGGGTGAACACTGAAGCTTTCTTT. Translation: CASSPFQDRVNTEAFF.